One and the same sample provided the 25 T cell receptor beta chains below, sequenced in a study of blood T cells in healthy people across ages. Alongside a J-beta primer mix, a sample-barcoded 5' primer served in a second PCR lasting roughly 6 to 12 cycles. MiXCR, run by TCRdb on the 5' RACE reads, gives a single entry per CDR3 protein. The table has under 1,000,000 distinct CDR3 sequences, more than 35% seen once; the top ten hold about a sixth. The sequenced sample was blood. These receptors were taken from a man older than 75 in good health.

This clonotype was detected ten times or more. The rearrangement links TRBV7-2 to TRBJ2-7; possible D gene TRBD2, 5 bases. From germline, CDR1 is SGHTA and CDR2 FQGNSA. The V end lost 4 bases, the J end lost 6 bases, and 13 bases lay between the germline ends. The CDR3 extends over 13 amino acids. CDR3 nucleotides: TGTGCCAGCAGCTCTGGACGGGAATCCGAGCAGTACTTC. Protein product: CASSSGRESEQYF.

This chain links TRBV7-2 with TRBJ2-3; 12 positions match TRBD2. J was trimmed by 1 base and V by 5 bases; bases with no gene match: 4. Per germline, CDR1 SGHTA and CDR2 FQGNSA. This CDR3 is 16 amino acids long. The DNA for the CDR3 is TGTGCCAGCAGCGCCCGGACTAGCGGGGGCACAGATACGCAGTATTTT. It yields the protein CASSARTSGGTDTQYF.

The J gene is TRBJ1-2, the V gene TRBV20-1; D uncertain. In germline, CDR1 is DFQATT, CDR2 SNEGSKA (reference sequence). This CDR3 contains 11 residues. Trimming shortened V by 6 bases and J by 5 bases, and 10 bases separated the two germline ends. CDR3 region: CSAQDGYGYTF. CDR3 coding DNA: TGCAGTGCACAAGACGGGTATGGCTACACCTTC.

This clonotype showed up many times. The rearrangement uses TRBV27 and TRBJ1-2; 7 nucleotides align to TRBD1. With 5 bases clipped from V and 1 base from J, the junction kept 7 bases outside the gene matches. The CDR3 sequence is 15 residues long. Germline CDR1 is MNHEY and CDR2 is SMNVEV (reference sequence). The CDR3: CASSMTGTSNYGYTF. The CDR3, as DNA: TGTGCCAGCAGTATGACAGGGACGAGTAACTATGGCTACACCTTC.

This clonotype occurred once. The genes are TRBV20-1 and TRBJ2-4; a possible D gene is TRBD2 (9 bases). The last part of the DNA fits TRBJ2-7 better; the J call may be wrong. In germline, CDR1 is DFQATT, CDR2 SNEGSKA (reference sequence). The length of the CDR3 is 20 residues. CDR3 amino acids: CSASPALGQAIAGDPHEQYF. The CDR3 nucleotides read TGCAGTGCCTCGCCGGCCTTGGGACAGGCTATAGCGGGAGACCCCCACGAGCAGTACTTC.

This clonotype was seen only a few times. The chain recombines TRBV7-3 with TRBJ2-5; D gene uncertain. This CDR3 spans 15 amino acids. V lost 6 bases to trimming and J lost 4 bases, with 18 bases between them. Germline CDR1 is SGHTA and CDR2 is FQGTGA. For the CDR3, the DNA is TGTGCCAGCAGTTTATCGCATTCGTCCGGAGAGACCCAGTACTTC. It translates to CASSLSHSSGETQYF.

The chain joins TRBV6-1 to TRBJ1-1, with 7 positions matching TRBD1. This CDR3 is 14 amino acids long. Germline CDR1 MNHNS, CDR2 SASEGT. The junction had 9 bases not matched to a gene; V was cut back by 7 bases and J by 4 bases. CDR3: CASTWSGGRTEAFF. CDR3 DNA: TGTGCCAGCACTTGGTCAGGGGGACGCACTGAAGCTTTCTTT.

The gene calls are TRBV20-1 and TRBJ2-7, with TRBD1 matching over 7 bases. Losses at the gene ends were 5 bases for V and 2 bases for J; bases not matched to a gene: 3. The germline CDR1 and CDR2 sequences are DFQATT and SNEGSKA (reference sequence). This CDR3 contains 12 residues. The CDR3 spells CSAWDSAYEQYF. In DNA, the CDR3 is TGCAGTGCTTGGGACAGTGCCTACGAGCAGTACTTC.

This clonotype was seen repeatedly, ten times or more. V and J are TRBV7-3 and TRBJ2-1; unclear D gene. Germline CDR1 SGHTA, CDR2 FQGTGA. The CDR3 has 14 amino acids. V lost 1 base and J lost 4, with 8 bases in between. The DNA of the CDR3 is TGTGCCAGCAGCTTAAGTCCATTGTACAATGAGCAGTTCTTC. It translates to CASSLSPLYNEQFF.

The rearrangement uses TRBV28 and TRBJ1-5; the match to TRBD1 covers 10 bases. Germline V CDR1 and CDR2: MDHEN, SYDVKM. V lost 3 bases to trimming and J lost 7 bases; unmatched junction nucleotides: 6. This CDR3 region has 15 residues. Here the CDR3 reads CASSLRQGARQPQHF. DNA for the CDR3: TGTGCCAGCAGTTTGAGACAGGGGGCGAGGCAGCCCCAGCATTTT.

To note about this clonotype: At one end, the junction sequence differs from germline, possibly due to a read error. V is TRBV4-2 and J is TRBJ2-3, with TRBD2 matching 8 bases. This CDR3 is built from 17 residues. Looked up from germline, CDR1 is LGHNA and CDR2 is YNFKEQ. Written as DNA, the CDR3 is TGTGCCTGCAGCCCTCGTTGGATAGCGGGATGCACAGATACGCAGTATTTT. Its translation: CACSPRWIAGCTDTQYF.

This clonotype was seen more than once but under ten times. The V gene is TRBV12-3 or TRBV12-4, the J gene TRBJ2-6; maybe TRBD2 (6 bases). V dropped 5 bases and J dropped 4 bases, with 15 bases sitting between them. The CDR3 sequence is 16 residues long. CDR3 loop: CASSLPGGTGANVLTF. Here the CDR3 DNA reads TGTGCCAGCAGTCTCCCGGGCGGGACCGGGGCCAACGTCCTGACTTTC.

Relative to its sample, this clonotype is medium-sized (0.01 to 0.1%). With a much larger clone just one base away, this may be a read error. The CDR3: CSGDINYEQYF. DNA of the CDR3: TGCAGCGGTGACATTAATTACGAGCAGTACTTC. The rearrangement links TRBV29-1 to TRBJ2-7; D gene uncertain. This CDR3 has 11 amino acids. The V end was cut by 7 bases, the J end by 4 bases, with 11 bases between. Germline CDR1 reads SQVTM; CDR2 reads ANQGSEA.

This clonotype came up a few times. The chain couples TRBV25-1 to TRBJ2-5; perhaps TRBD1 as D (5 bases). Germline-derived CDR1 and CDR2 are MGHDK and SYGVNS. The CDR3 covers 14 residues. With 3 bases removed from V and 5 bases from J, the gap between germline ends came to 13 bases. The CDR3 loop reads CASSDSRRVETQYF. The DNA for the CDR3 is TGTGCCAGCAGTGATAGCCGCAGGGTGGAGACCCAGTACTTC. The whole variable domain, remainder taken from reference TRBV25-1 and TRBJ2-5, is EADIYQTPRYLVIGTGKKITLECSQTMGHDKMYWYQQDPGMELHLIHYSYGVNSTEKGDLSSESTVSRIRTEHFPLTLESARPSHTSQYLCASSDSRRVETQYFGPGTRLLVL.

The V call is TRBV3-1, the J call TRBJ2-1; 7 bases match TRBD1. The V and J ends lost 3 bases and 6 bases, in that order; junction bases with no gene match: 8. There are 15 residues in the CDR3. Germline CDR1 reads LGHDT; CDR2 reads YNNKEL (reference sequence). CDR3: CASSHPSTGINEQFF. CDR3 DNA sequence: TGTGCCAGCAGCCATCCCTCGACAGGGATCAATGAGCAGTTCTTC.

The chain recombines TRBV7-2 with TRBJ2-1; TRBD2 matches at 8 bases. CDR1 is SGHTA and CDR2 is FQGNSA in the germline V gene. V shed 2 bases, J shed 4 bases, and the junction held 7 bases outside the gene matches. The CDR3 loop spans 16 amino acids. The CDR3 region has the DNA TGTGCCAGCAGCTTACTTATGCGGGAGGCTTACAATGAGCAGTTCTTC. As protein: CASSLLMREAYNEQFF.

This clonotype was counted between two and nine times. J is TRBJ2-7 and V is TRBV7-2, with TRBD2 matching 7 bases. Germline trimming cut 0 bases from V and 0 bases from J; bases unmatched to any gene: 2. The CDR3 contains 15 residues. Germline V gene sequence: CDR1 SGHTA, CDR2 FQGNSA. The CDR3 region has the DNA TGTGCCAGCAGCTTAGCAGCGGGGAGCTCCTACGAGCAGTACTTC. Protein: CASSLAAGSSYEQYF.

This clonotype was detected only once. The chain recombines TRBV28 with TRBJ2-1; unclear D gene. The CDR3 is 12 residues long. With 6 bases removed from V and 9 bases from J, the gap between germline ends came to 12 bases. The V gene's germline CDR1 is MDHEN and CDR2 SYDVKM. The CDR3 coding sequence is TGTGCCAGCAGACTACCTAACCGTGAGCAGTTCTTC. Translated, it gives CASRLPNREQFF.

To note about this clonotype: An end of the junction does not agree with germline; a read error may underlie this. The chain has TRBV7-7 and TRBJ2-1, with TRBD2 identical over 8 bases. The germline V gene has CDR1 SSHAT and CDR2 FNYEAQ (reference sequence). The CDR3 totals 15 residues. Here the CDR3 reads CASSSTGGAQGAQFF. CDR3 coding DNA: TGTGCTAGCAGCTCCACGGGGGGGGCCCAAGGCGCCCAGTTCTTC.

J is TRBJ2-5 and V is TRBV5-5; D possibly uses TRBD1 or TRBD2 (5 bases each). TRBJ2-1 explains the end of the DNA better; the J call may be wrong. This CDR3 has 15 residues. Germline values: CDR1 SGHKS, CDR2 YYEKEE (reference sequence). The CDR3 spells CASSLVDGTKETQFF. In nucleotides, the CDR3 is TGTGCCAGCAGCTTGGTCGATGGGACCAAAGAGACCCAGTTCTTC.

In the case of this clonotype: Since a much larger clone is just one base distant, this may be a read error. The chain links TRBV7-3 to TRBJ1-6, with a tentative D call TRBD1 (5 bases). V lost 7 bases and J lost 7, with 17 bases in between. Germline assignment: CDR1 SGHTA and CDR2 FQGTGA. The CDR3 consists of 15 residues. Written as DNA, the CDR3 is TGTGCCAGCACCGAATGTGTGACAGCCAATTCACCCCTCCACTTT. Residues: CASTECVTANSPLHF.

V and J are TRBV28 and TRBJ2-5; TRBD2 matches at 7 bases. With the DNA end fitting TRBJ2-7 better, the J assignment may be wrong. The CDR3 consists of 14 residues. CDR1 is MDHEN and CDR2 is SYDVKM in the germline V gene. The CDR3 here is CASSLWRERNEQYF. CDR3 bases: TGTGCCAGCAGCCTATGGCGGGAGCGAAACGAGCAGTACTTC.

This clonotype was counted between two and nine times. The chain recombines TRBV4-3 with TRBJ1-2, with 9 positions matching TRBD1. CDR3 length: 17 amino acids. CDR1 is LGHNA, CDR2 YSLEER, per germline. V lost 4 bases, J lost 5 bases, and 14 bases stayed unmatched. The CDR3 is CASSRALLGTGNYGYTF. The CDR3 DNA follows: TGCGCCAGCAGCCGAGCGTTGCTCGGGACAGGGAATTATGGCTACACCTTC.

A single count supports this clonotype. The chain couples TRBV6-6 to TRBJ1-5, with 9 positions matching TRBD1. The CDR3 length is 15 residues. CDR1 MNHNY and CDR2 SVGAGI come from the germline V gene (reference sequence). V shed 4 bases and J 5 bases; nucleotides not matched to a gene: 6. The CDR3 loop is CASSFTTGGDQPQHF. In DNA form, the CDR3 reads TGTGCCAGCAGTTTCACGACAGGGGGGGATCAGCCCCAGCATTTT.

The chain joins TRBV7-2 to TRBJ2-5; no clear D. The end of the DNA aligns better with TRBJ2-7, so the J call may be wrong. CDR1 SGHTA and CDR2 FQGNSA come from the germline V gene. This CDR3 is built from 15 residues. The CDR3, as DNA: TGTGCCAGCAGCCCCCCTGGCCTCTTAGCCAGCGAGCAGTACTTC. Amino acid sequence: CASSPPGLLASEQYF.